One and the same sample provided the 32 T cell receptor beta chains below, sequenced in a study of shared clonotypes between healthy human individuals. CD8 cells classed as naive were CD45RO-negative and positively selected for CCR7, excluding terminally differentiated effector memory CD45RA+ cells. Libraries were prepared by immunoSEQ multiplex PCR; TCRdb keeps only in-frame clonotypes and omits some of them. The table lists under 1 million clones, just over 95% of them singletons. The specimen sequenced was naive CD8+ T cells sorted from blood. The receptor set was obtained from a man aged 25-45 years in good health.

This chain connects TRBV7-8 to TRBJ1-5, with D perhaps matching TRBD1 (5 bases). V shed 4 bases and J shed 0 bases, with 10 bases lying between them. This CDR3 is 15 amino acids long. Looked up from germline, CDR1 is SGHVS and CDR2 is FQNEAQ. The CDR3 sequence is CASSSTEYSNQPQHF. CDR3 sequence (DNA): TGTGCCAGCAGCTCGACAGAATATAGCAATCAGCCCCAGCATTTT. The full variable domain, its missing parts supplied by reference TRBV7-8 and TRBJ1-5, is GAGVSQSPRYKVAKRGQDVALRCDPISGHVSLFWYQQALGQGPEFLTYFQNEAQLDKSGLPSDRFFAERPEGSVSTLKIQRTQQEDSAVYLCASSSTEYSNQPQHFGDGTRLSIL.

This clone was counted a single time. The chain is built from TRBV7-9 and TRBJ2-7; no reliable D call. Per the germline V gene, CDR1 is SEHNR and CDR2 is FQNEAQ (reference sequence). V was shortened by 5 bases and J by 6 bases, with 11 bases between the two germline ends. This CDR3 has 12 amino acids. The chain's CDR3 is CASSTPSSEQYF. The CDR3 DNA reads TGTGCCAGCAGCACACCATCATCCGAGCAGTACTTC.

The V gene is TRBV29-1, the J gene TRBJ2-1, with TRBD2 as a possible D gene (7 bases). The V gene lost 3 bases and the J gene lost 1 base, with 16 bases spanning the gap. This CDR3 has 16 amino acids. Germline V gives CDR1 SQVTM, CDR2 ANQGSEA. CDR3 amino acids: CSVDGRGGGSYNEQFF. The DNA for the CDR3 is TGCAGCGTTGATGGCAGAGGGGGGGGGTCCTACAATGAGCAGTTCTTC.

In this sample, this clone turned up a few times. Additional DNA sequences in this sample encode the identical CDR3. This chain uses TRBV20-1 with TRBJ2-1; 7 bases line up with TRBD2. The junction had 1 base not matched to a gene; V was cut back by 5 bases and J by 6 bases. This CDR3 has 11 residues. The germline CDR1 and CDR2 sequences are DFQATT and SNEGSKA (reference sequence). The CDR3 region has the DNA TGCAGTGCTCCGGGGGGCAATGAGCAGTTCTTC. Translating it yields CSAPGGNEQFF.

The CDR3 region is CASSTRDRGQFF. In nucleotides, the CDR3 is TGTGCCAGCAGTACTAGGGACAGGGGGCAGTTCTTC. This chain connects TRBV6-6 to TRBJ2-1, with 10 bases aligning to TRBD1. The junction had 4 bases not matched to a gene; V was cut back by 5 bases and J by 12 bases. CDR3 length: 12 amino acids. The germline V gene has CDR1 MNHNY and CDR2 SVGAGI (reference sequence).

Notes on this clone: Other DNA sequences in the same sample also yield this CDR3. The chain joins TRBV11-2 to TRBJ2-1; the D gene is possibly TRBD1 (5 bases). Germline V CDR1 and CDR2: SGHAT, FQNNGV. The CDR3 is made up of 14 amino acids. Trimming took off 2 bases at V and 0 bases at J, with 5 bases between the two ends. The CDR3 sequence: CASSLQGSYNEQFF. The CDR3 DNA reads TGTGCCAGCAGCTTACAGGGCTCCTACAATGAGCAGTTCTTC.

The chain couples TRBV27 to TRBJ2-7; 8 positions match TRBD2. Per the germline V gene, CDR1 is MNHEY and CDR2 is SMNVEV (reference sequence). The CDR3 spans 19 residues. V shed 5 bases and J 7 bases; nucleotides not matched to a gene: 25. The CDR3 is CASSLSAGVVTRLTGEQYF. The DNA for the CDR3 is TGTGCCAGCAGTCTCTCAGCGGGAGTTGTCACACGGCTCACGGGGGAGCAGTACTTC.

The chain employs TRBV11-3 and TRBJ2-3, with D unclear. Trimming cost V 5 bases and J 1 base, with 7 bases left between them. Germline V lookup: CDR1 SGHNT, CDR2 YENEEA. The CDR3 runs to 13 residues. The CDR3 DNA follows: TGTGCCAGCAGCGTTTCCGGCACAGATACGCAGTATTTT. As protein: CASSVSGTDTQYF.

The CDR3 is CASSNREGKDYGYTF. The CDR3, as DNA: TGTGCCAGCAGTAACCGTGAAGGGAAAGACTATGGCTACACCTTC. The chain joins TRBV27 to TRBJ1-2, with no clear D. The CDR3 runs to 15 residues. The germline gives CDR1 MNHEY, CDR2 SMNVEV (reference sequence). The V end was cut by 5 bases, the J end by 3 bases, with 16 bases between.

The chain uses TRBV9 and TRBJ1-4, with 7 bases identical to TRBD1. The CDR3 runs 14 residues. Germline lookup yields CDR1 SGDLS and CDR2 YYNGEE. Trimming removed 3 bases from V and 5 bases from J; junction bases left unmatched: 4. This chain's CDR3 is CASSGTGANEKLFF. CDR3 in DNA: TGTGCCAGCAGCGGTACAGGGGCCAATGAAAAACTGTTTTTT.

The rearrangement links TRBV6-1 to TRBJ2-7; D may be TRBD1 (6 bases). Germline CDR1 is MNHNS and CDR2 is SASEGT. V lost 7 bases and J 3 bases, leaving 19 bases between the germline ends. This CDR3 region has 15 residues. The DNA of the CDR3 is TGTGCCAGCACCTCCCTCTGGGACATAGGCTACGAGCAGTACTTC. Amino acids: CASTSLWDIGYEQYF.

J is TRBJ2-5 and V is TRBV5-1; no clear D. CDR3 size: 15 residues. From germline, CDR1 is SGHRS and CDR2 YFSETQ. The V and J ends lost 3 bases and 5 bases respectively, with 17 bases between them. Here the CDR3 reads CASSWTIGLGETQYF. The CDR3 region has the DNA TGCGCCAGCAGCTGGACCATAGGGCTGGGGGAGACCCAGTACTTC.

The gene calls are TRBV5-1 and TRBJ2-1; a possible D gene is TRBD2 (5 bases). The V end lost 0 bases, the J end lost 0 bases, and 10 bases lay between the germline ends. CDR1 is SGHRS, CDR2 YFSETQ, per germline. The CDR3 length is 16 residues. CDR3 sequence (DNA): TGCGCCAGCAGCTTGGCCGGGATTGCCTCCTACAATGAGCAGTTCTTC. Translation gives CASSLAGIASYNEQFF.

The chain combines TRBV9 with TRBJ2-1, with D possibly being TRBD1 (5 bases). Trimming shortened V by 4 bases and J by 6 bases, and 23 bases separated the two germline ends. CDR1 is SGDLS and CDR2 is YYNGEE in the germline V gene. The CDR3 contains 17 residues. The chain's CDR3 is CASSFGWLATGFNEQFF. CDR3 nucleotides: TGTGCCAGCAGCTTCGGGTGGTTAGCTACAGGTTTCAATGAGCAGTTCTTC.

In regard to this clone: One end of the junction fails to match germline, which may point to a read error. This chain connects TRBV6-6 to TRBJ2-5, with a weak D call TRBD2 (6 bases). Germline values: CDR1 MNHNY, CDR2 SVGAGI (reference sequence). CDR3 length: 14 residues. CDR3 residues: CASSYFGGRETQYF. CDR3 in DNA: TGTGCCAGCAGCTACTTTGGGGGGAGGGAGACCCAGTACTTC.

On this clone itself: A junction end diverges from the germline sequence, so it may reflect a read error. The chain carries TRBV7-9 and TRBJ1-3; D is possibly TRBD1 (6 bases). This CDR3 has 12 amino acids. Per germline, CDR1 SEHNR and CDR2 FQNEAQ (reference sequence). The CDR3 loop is CASSLPQGPRGF. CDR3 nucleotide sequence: TGTGCCAGCAGCTTACCTCAGGGGCCTCGGGGTTTT.

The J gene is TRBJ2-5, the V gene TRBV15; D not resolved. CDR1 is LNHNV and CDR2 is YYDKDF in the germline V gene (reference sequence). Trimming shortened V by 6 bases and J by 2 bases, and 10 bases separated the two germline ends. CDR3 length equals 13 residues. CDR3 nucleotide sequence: TGTGCCACCAGGACTTTCGGACAAGAGACCCAGTACTTC. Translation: CATRTFGQETQYF.

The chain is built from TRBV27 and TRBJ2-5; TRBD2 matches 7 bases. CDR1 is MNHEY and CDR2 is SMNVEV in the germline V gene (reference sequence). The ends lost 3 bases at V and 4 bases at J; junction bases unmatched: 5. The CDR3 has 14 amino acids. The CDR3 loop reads CASSLTGRAETQYF. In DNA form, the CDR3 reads TGTGCCAGCAGTTTGACGGGGAGGGCAGAGACCCAGTACTTC.

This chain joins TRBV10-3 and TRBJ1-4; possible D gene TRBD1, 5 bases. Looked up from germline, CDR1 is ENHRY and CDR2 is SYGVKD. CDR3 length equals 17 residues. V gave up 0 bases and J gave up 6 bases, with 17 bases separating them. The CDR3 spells CAISESGEGPVYEKLFF. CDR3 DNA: TGTGCCATCAGTGAGTCGGGGGAGGGACCCGTCTATGAAAAACTGTTTTTT.

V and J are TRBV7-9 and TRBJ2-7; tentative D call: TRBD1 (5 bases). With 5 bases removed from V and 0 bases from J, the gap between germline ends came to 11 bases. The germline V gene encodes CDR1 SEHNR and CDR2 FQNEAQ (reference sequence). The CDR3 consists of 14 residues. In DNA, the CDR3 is TGTGCCAGCAGCCACACGACAGACTCCTACGAGCAGTACTTC. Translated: CASSHTTDSYEQYF.

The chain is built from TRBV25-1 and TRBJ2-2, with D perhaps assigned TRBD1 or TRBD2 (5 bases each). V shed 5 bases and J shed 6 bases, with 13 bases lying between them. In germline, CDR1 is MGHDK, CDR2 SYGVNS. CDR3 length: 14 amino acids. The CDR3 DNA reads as TGTGCCAGCAGTAAACCCTCGGGGCCCGGGGAGCTGTTTTTT. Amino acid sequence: CASSKPSGPGELFF.

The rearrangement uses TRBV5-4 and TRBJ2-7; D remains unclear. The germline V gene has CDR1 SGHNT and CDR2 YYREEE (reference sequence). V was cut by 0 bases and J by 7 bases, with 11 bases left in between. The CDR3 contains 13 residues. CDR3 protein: CASSLDVSWEQYF. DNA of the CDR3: TGTGCCAGCAGCTTGGATGTTTCTTGGGAGCAGTACTTC. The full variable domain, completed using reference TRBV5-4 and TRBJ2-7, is ETGVTQSPTHLIKTRGQQVTLRCSSQSGHNTVSWYQQALGQGPQFIFQYYREEENGRGNFPPRFSGLQFPNYSSELNVNALELDDSALYLCASSLDVSWEQYFGPGTRLTVT.

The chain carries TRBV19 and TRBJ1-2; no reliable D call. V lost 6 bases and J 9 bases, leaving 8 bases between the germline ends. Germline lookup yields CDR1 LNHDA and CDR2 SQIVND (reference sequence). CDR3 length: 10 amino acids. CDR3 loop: CASRFNSYTF. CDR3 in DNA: TGTGCCAGTAGATTCAATAGCTACACCTTC.

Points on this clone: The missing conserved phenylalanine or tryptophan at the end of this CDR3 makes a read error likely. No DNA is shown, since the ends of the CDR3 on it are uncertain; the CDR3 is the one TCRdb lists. The CDR3 is CASSVGQSVWEV. The gene calls are TRBV7-6 and TRBJ1-1. Germline-derived CDR1 and CDR2 are SGHVS and FNYEAQ. Termini included, the CDR3 measures 12 amino acids.

The CDR3 sequence: CASSPDTRRTSGSNTGELFF. As DNA, the CDR3 is TGTGCCAGCAGCCCTGACACTAGGCGGACTAGCGGGTCTAACACCGGGGAGCTGTTTTTT. The V gene is TRBV7-8, the J gene TRBJ2-2; 11 bases line up with TRBD2. The CDR3 spans 20 residues. The germline gives CDR1 SGHVS, CDR2 FQNEAQ. V lost 5 bases, J lost 2 bases, and 16 bases stayed unmatched.

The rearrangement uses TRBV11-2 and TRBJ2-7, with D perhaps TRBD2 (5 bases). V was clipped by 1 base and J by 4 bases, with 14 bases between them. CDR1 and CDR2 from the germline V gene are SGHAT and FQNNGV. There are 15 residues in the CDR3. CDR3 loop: CASSLAPGILYEQYF. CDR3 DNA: TGTGCCAGCAGCTTAGCGCCCGGGATACTTTACGAGCAGTACTTC.

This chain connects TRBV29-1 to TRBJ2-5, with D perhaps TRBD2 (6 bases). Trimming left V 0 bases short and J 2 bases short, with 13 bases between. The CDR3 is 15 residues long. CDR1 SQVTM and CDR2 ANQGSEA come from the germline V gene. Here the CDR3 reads CSVEEASREQETQYF. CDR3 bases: TGCAGCGTTGAAGAGGCCAGCCGGGAGCAAGAGACCCAGTACTTC.

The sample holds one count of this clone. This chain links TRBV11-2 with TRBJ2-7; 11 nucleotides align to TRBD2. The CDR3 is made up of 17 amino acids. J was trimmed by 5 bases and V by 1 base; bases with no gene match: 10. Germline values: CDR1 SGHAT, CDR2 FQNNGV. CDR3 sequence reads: CASSLVAPLAGEDEQYF. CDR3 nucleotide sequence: TGTGCCAGCAGCTTAGTGGCCCCACTAGCGGGAGAGGACGAGCAGTACTTC.

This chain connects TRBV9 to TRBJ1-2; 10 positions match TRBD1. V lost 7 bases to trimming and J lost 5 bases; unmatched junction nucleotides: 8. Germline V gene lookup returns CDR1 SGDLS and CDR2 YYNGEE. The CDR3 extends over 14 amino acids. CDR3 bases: TGTGCCAGCGGCTCACGGACAGGGGGTTATGGCTACACCTTC. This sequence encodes CASGSRTGGYGYTF.

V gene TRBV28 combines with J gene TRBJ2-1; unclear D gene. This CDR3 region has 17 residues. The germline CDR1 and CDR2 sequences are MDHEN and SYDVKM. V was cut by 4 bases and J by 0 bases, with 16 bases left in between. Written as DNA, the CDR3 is TGTGCCAGCAGTTCCCCCTCACTGAAAAGCTCCTACAATGAGCAGTTCTTC. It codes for CASSSPSLKSSYNEQFF.

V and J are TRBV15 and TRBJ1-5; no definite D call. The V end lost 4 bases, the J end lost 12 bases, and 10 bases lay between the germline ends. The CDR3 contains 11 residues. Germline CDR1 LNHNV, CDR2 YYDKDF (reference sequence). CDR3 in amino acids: CATSMGSGQHF. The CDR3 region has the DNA TGTGCCACCAGCATGGGGAGTGGCCAGCATTTT.

CDR3 DNA: TGTGCCAGCAGCTTTTATAGCAATCAGCCCCAGCATTTT. The encoded protein is CASSFYSNQPQHF. V usage is TRBV5-5 and J usage is TRBJ1-5; D is unresolved. V was shortened by 2 bases and J by 0 bases, with 3 bases between the two germline ends. The CDR3 covers 13 residues. CDR1 is SGHKS, CDR2 YYEKEE, per germline (reference sequence). Filled out from reference TRBV5-5 and TRBJ1-5, the complete variable domain reads DAGVTQSPTHLIKTRGQQVTLRCSPISGHKSVSWYQQVLGQGPQFIFQYYEKEERGRGNFPDRFSARQFPNYSSELNVNALLLGDSALYLCASSFYSNQPQHFGDGTRLSIL.